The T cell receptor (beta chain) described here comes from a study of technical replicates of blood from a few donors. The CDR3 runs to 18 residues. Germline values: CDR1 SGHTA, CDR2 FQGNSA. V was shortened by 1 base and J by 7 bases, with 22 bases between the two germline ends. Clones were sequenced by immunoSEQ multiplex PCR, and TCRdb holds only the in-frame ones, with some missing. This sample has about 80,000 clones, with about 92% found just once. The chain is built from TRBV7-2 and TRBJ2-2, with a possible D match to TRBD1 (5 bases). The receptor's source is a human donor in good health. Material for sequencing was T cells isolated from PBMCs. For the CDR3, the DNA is TGTGCCAGCAGCTTAGAGCCCCTATACAGTCTGCAGGGCGGGGAGCTGTTTTTT. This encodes CASSLEPLYSLQGGELFF. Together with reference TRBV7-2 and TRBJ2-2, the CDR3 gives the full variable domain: GAGVSQSPSNKVTEKGKDVELRCDPISGHTALYWYRQSLGQGLEFLIYFQGNSAPDKSGLPSDRFSAERTGGSVSTLTIQRTQQEDSAVYLCASSLEPLYSLQGGELFFGEGSRLTVL.